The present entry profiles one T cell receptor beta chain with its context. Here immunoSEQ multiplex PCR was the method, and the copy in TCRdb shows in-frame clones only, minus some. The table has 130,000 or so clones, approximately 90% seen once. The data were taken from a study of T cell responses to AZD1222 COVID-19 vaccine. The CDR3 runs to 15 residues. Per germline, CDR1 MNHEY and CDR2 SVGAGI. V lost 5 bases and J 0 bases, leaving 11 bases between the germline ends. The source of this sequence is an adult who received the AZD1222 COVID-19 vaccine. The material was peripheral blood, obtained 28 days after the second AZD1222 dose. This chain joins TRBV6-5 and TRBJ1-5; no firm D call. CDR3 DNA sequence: TGTGCCAGCAGTAGAACACGGTATAGCAATCAGCCCCAGCATTTT. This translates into CASSRTRYSNQPQHF.